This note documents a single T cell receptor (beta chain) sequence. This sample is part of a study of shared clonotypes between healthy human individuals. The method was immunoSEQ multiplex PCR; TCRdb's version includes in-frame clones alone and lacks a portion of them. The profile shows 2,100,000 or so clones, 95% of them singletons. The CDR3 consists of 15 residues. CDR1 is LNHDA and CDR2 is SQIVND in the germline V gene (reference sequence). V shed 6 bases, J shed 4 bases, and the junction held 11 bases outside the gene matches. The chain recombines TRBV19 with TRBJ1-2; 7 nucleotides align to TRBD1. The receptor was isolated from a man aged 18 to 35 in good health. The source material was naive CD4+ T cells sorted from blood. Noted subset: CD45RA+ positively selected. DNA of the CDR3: TGTGCCAGTAGCCCGCGCCAGACAGGGAGCTATGGCTACACCTTC. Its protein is CASSPRQTGSYGYTF.